This TCR beta chain was sequenced for a study of metastatic and nonmetastatic thyroid tumors. Study-level information: Repertoire data that came from the blood and tumor or nodule tissue of malignant and benign thyroid patients were compared.

Study observations and caveats: Patients with malignant thyroid tumors reportedly had significantly higher TCR beta diversity than those with benign nodules, in blood and tumor.

This clone turned up a few times. Its antigen is undetermined. In the study's own analysis: A classifier for distant metastasis in papillary thyroid cancer was constructed using CDR3 differences observed across clinicopathological groups. TCRdb reanalyzed the PCR reads with MiXCR. These V and J calls are TCRdb output, not the study's own analysis. The repertoire includes a few thousand clones, about 31% of them detected once, and 16% sits in the top ten. Germline CDR1 and CDR2: SNHLY and FYNNEI. Trimming at V came to 5 bases and at J to 10 bases, leaving 7 bases not matched to a gene. There are 13 residues in the CDR3. All patients reached thyroid surgery having received no treatment beforehand.

Sequencing was done on a sample of adjacent normal tissue. This chain links TRBV2 with TRBJ1-4, with 7 positions matching TRBD1. The origin of this receptor is a male donor with papillary thyroid cancer or a benign thyroid nodule (not recorded which). Some clones in this sample may be carry-over from other donors' samples. The CDR3, as DNA: TGTGCCAGCAGTTCCCGAGGACAGGCAAAACTGTTTTTT. Its protein is CASSSRGQAKLFF. The complete variable domain, with remaining parts taken from reference TRBV2 and TRBJ1-4, reads EPEVTQTPSHQVTQMGQEVILRCVPISNHLYFYWYRQILGQKVEFLVSFYNNEISEKSEIFDDQFSVERPDGSNFTLKIRSTKLEDSAMYFCASSSRGQAKLFFGSGTQLSVL.